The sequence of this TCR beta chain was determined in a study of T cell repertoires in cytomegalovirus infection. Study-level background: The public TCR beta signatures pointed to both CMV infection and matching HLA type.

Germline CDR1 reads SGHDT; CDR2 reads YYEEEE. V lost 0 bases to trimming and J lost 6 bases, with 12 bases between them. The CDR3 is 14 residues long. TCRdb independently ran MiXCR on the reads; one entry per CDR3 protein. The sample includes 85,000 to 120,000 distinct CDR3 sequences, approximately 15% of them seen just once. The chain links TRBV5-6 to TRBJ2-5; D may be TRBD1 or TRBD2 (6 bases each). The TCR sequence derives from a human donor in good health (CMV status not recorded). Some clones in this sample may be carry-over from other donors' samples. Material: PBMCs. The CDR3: CASSLVGGQQTQYF. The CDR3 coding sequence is TGTGCCAGCAGCTTGGTTGGGGGGCAACAGACCCAGTACTTC.